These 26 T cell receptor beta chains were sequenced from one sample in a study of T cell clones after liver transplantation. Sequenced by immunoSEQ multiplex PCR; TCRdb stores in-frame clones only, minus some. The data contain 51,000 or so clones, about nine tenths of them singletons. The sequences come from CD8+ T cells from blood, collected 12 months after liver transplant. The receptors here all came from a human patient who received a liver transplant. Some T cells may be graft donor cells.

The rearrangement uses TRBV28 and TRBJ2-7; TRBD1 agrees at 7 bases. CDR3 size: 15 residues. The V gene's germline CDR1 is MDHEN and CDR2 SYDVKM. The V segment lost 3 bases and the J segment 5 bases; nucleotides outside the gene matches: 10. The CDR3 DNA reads TGTGCCAGCAGTTTGGGGCCGGGACAGCCCGACGAGCAGTACTTC. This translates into CASSLGPGQPDEQYF.

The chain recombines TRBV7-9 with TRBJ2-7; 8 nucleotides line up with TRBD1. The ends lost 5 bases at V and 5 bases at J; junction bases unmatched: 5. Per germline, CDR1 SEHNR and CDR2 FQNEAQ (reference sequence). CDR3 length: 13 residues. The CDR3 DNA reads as TGTGCCAGCAGCCGACTGACAGGGGACGAGCAGTACTTC. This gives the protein CASSRLTGDEQYF.

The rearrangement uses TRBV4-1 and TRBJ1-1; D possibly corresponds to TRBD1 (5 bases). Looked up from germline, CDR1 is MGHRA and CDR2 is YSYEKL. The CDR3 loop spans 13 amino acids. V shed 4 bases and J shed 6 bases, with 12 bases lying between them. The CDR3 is CASSPLGGAEAFF. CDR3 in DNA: TGCGCCAGCAGCCCCCTCGGGGGTGCTGAAGCTTTCTTT.

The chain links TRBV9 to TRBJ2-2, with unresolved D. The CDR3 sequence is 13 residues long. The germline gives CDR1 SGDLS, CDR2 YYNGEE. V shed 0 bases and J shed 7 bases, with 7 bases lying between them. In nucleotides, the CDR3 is TGTGCCAGCAGCGTAGAGGGTGGCGGGGAGCTGTTTTTT. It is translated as CASSVEGGGELFF.

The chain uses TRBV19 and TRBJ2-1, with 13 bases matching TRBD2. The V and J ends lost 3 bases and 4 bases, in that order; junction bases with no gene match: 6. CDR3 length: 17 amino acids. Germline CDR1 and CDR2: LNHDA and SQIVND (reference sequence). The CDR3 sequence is CASSIKLAGGQYNEQFF. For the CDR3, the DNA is TGTGCCAGTAGTATCAAACTAGCGGGAGGGCAGTACAATGAGCAGTTCTTC.

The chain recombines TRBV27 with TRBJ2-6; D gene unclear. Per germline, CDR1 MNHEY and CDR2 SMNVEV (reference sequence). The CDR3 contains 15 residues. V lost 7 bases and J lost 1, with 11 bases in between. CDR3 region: CASTLLGSGANVLTF. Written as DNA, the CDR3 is TGTGCCAGCACCCTCCTAGGATCTGGGGCCAACGTCCTGACTTTC. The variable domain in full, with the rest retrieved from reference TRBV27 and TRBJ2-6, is EAQVTQNPRYLITVTGKKLTVTCSQNMNHEYMSWYRQDPGLGLRQIYYSMNVEVTDKGDVPEGYKVSRKEKRNFPLILESPSPNQTSLYFCASTLLGSGANVLTFGAGSRLTVL.

The CDR3 nucleotides are TGTGCCAGCAGTTACGTGGCGGGAGGTTCCTACGAGCAGTACTTC. Protein: CASSYVAGGSYEQYF. The chain carries TRBV6-5 and TRBJ2-7; 8 bases match TRBD2. The CDR3 has 15 residues. V dropped 2 bases and J dropped 1; count of bases not matched to a gene: 4. The germline gives CDR1 MNHEY, CDR2 SVGAGI.

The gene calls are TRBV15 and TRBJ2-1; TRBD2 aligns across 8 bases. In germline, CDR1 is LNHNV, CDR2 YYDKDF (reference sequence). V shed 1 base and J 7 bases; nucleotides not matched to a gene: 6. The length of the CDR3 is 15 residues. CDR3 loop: CATSRVSGTSNEQFF. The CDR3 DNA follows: TGTGCCACCAGCAGAGTTTCCGGGACTAGTAATGAGCAGTTCTTC.

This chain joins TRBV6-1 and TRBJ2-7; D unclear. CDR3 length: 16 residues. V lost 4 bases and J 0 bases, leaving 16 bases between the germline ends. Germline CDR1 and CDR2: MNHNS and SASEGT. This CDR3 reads CASSGEVRLASYEQYF. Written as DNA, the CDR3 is TGTGCCAGCAGTGGAGAGGTACGTCTCGCCTCCTACGAGCAGTACTTC.

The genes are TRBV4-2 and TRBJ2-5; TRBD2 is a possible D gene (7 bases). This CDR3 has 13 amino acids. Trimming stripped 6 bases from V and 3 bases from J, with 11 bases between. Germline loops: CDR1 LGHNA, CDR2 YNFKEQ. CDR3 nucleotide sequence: TGTGCCAGCAGAGGGGGGAGGGAAGAGACCCAGTACTTC. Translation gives CASRGGREETQYF.

CDR3 in amino acids: CAWKGRGFGYTF. The DNA for the CDR3 is TGTGCCTGGAAAGGCAGGGGATTCGGCTACACCTTC. V and J are TRBV30 and TRBJ1-2, with D maybe TRBD1 (6 bases). From germline, CDR1 is GTSNPN and CDR2 SVGIG (reference sequence). The CDR3 covers 12 residues. Trimming stripped 4 bases from V and 8 bases from J, with 14 bases between.

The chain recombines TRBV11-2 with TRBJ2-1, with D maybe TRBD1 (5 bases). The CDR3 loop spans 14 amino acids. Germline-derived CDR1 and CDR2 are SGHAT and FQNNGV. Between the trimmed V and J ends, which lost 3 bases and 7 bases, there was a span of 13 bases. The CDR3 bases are TGTGCCAGCAGCTTTGTGGGGTCAGGGAATGAGCAGTTCTTC. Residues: CASSFVGSGNEQFF.

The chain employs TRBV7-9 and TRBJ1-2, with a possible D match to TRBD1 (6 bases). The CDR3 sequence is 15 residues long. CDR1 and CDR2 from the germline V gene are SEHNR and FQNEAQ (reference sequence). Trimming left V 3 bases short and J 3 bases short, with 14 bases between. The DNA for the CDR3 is TGTGCCAGCAGCTTGGGGCAGGGGTATGACTATGGCTACACCTTC. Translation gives CASSLGQGYDYGYTF.

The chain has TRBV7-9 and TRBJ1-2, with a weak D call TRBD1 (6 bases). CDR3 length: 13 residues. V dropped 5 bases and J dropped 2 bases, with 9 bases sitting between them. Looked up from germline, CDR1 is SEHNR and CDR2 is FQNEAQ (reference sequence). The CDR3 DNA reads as TGTGCCAGCAGCCGACAGGCAAACTATGGCTACACCTTC. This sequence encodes CASSRQANYGYTF.

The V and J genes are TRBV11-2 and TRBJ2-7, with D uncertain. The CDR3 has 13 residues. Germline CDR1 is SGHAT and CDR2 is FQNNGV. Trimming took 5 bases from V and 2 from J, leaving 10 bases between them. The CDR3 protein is CASSPGAPYEQYF. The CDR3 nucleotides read TGTGCCAGCAGCCCCGGAGCGCCCTACGAGCAGTACTTC.

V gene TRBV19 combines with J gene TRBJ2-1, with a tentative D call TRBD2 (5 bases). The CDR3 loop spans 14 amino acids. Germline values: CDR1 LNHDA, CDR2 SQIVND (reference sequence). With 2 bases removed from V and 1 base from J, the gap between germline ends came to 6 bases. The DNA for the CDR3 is TGTGCCAGTAGTATACGGGGATCCTACAATGAGCAGTTCTTC. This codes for CASSIRGSYNEQFF.

The CDR3 loop is CASSLRDSQETQYF. In nucleotides, the CDR3 is TGTGCCAGCAGCTTACGGGACAGCCAAGAGACCCAGTACTTC. The chain couples TRBV7-9 to TRBJ2-5; 7 positions agree with TRBD1. Germline V gene lookup returns CDR1 SEHNR and CDR2 FQNEAQ (reference sequence). This CDR3 spans 14 amino acids. V dropped 2 bases and J dropped 1; count of bases not matched to a gene: 1.

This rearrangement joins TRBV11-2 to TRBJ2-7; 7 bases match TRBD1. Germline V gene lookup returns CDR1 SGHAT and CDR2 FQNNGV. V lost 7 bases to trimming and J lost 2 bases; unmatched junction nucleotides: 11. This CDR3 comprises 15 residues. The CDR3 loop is CASMLTGLGTYEQYF. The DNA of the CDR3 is TGTGCCAGCATGCTGACAGGGTTGGGGACCTACGAGCAGTACTTC.

CDR3 sequence reads: CASSLGFSSYEQYF. CDR3 nucleotide sequence: TGTGCCAGCAGTCTTGGATTTAGCTCCTACGAGCAGTACTTC. V is TRBV27 and J is TRBJ2-7; D call uncertain. The germline CDR1 and CDR2 sequences are MNHEY and SMNVEV (reference sequence). Trimming shortened V by 5 bases and J by 0 bases, and 11 bases separated the two germline ends. The CDR3 is 14 amino acids.

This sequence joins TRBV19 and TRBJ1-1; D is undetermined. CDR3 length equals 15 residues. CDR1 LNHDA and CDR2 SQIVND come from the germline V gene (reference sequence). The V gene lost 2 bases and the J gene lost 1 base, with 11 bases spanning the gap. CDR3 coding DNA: TGTGCCAGTAGTATAAGCGGCAGTGGGAACACTGAAGCTTTCTTT. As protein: CASSISGSGNTEAFF.

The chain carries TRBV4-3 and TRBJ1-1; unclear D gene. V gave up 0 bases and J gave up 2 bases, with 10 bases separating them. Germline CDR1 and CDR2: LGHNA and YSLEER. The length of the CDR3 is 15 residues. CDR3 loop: CASSQEVQLNTEAFF. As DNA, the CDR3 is TGCGCCAGCAGCCAAGAGGTGCAGTTAAACACTGAAGCTTTCTTT.

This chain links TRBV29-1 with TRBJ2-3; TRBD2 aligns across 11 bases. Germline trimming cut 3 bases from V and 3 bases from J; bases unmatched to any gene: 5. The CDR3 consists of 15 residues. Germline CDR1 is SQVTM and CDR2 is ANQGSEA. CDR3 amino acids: CSVDTSGRKTDTQYF. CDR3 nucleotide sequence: TGCAGCGTTGATACTAGCGGGAGAAAAACAGATACGCAGTATTTT.

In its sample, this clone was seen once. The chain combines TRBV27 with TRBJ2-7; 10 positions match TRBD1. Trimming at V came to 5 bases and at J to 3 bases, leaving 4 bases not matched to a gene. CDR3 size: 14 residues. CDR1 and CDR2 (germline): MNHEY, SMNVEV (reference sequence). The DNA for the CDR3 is TGTGCCAGCAGTGGACAGGGGGTTATCTACGAGCAGTACTTC. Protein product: CASSGQGVIYEQYF.

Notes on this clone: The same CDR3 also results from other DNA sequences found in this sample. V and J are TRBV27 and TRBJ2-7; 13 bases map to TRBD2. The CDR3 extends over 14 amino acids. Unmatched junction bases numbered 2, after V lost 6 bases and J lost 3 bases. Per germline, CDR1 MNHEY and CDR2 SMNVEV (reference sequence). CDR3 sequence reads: CASSWTSGSYEQYF. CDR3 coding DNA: TGTGCCAGCAGCTGGACTAGCGGGAGCTACGAGCAGTACTTC.

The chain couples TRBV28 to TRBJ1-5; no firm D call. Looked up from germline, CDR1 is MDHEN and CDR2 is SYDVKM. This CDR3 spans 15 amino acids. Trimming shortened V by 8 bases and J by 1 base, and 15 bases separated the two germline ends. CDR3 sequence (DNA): TGTGCCAGCTTCTTAGGGTCCGGGAGCAATCAGCCCCAGCATTTT. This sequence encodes CASFLGSGSNQPQHF.

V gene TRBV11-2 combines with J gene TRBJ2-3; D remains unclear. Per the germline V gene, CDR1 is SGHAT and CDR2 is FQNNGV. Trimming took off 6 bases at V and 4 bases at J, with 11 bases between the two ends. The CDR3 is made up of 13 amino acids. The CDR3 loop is CASSFGYSDTQYF. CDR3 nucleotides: TGTGCCAGCAGTTTTGGGTACTCAGATACGCAGTATTTT.